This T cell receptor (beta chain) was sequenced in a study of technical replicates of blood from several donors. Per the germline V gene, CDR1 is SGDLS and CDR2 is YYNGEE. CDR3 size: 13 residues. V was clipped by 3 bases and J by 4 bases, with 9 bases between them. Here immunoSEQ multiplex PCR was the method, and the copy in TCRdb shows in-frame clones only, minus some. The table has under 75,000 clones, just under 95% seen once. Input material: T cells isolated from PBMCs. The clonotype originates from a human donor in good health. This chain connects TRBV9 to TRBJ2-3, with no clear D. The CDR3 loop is CASSELSADTQYF. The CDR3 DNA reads TGTGCCAGCAGCGAACTGAGCGCAGATACGCAGTATTTT.